This TCR beta chain was identified during a study of Graves' ophthalmopathy and Graves' hyperthyroidism. The CDR3 is made up of 14 amino acids. Germline CDR1 is MGHRA and CDR2 is YSYEKL. The V segment lost 3 bases and the J segment 9 bases; nucleotides outside the gene matches: 9. The authors amplified TCR beta CDR3 regions, and they did so from RNA transcripts for repertoire sequencing. An initial RT-PCR round employing HTBI primers preceded a second-round multiplex PCR. TCRdb itself ran the multiplex PCR reads through MiXCR, one entry per CDR3 protein. The sample holds 240,000 or so distinct CDR3 sequences, less than 55% seen once.

This sequence was found in an adult man with Graves' ophthalmopathy. Sequenced: peripheral blood. The chain is built from TRBV4-1 and TRBJ2-7; 9 positions match TRBD1. The chain's CDR3 is CASSHPGQGLGQYF. CDR3 nucleotide sequence: TGCGCCAGCAGCCACCCGGGACAGGGTTTGGGGCAGTACTTC.